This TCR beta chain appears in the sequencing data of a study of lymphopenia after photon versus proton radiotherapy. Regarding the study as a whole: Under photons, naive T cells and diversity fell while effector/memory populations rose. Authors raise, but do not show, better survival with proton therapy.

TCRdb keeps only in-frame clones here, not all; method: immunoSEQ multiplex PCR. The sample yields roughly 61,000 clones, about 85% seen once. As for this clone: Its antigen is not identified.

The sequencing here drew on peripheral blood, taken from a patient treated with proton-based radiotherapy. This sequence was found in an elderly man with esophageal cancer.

For the CDR3, the DNA is TGTGCCAGCACCGGGACTAGCAGCACAGATACGCAGTATTTT. As protein: CASTGTSSTDTQYF. This sequence joins TRBV7-2 and TRBJ2-3; 9 nucleotides line up with TRBD2. CDR3 length equals 14 residues. From germline, CDR1 is SGHTA and CDR2 FQGNSA. Trimming cost V 7 bases and J 0 bases; bases outside gene matches: 2. The complete variable domain, with remaining parts taken from reference TRBV7-2 and TRBJ2-3, reads GAGVSQSPSNKVTEKGKDVELRCDPISGHTALYWYRQSLGQGLEFLIYFQGNSAPDKSGLPSDRFSAERTGGSVSTLTIQRTQQEDSAVYLCASTGTSSTDTQYFGPGTRLTVL.